The 18 T cell receptor beta chains below were found in one sample sequenced in a study of identical twins (dated by TCRdb to about 2016). The method behind the library was 5' RACE. Data came from an Illumina HiSeq 2000. TCRdb itself trimmed the public reads at Q25 with fastp, ran MiXCR and retained productive beta chains. Every entry covers one CDR3 protein and lists the most common genes and DNA from its rows. Here the sample has hundreds of thousands of distinct CDR3 sequences; about 20% occur a single time. The top ten hold approximately 14% of the sample. The same sample was also studied in work on T cells expressing NK-cell markers.

Input material: PBMCs. These receptors all stem from a woman under 30 in good health.

In this sample, this clonotype turned up many times. The rearrangement joins TRBV12-3 or TRBV12-4 to TRBJ2-7, with 7 bases aligning to TRBD2. The CDR3 extends over 15 amino acids. With V trimmed by 3 bases and J by 3 bases, 8 bases remained unmatched. The CDR3 reads CASSFQAGRGYEQYF. In DNA form, the CDR3 reads TGTGCCAGCAGTTTTCAAGCGGGACGAGGCTACGAGCAGTACTTC.

This clonotype came up many times. The chain recombines TRBV27 with TRBJ2-1; D is possibly TRBD2 (7 bases). Germline V lookup: CDR1 MNHEY, CDR2 SMNVEV (reference sequence). The CDR3 has 16 amino acids. With 8 bases removed from V and 3 bases from J, the gap between germline ends came to 20 bases. This CDR3 reads CASRLGASGLYNEQFF. CDR3 nucleotides: TGTGCCAGCCGTCTGGGGGCTAGCGGACTCTACAATGAGCAGTTCTTC.

This clonotype was picked up a small number of times. The V call is TRBV6-6, the J call TRBJ2-5; no clear D gene. The V end was cut by 8 bases, the J end by 7 bases, with 8 bases between. The CDR3 extends over 10 amino acids. In germline, CDR1 is MNHNY, CDR2 SVGAGI (reference sequence). CDR3 sequence: CASGLVTQYF. Here the CDR3 DNA reads TGTGCCAGCGGTTTGGTGACCCAGTACTTC.

The sample holds a few counts of this clonotype. The chain recombines TRBV12-3 or TRBV12-4 with TRBJ2-2; 8 bases are a match to TRBD2. CDR3 length equals 16 residues. With 2 bases clipped from V and 2 bases from J, the junction kept 4 bases outside the gene matches. The CDR3, as DNA: TGTGCCAGCAGTTTATGGCGGGGGGTAAACACCGGGGAGCTGTTTTTT. This sequence encodes CASSLWRGVNTGELFF.

V gene TRBV7-9 combines with J gene TRBJ2-5, with D possibly being TRBD1 (6 bases). The CDR3 runs 13 residues. Germline assignment: CDR1 SEHNR and CDR2 FQNEAQ (reference sequence). Trimming shortened V by 5 bases and J by 3 bases, and 10 bases separated the two germline ends. The CDR3 DNA reads as TGTGCCAGCAGCCTCCGGGACAAAGAGACCCAGTACTTC. As protein: CASSLRDKETQYF.

This clonotype was seen many times. The V gene is TRBV5-1, the J gene TRBJ2-2; TRBD1 or TRBD2 may be the D gene (5 bases each). Trimming shortened V by 0 bases and J by 5 bases, and 14 bases separated the two germline ends. The CDR3 loop spans 16 amino acids. The V gene's germline CDR1 is SGHRS and CDR2 YFSETQ. The CDR3 sequence is CASSLALLAGTGELFF. CDR3 DNA: TGCGCCAGCAGCTTGGCCCTCCTAGCAGGGACCGGGGAGCTGTTTTTT.

The V and J genes are TRBV19 and TRBJ1-1, with D unresolved. Germline V gene lookup returns CDR1 LNHDA and CDR2 SQIVND (reference sequence). V shed 6 bases and J shed 1 base, with 18 bases lying between them. This CDR3 has 16 amino acids. CDR3 loop: CASSLGYVGQNTEAFF. The CDR3 DNA follows: TGTGCCAGTAGCCTTGGGTACGTCGGGCAGAACACTGAAGCTTTCTTT.

The genes are TRBV3-1 and TRBJ1-1; the D gene is possibly TRBD1 (6 bases). The V and J ends lost 3 bases and 3 bases respectively, with 11 bases between them. Germline V CDR1 and CDR2: LGHDT, YNNKEL (reference sequence). The length of the CDR3 is 14 residues. DNA for the CDR3: TGTGCCAGCAGCCAGGTCGGGGGGCACACTGAAGCTTTCTTT. The encoded protein is CASSQVGGHTEAFF.

This clonotype was counted between two and nine times. This chain joins TRBV29-1 and TRBJ2-2; no clear D gene. CDR1 and CDR2 (germline): SQVTM, ANQGSEA. Trimming left V 4 bases short and J 0 bases short, with 6 bases between. The CDR3 contains 13 residues. The CDR3 protein is CSVARANTGELFF. The CDR3 region has the DNA TGCAGCGTTGCTAGAGCGAACACCGGGGAGCTGTTTTTT.

The chain couples TRBV6-1 to TRBJ2-7, with D uncertain. The CDR3 is 12 amino acids. Trimming shortened V by 8 bases and J by 7 bases, and 15 bases separated the two germline ends. The germline V gene has CDR1 MNHNS and CDR2 SASEGT. CDR3 nucleotides: TGTGCCAGCCATTACAGCCCGTGGGAGCAGTACTTC. This encodes CASHYSPWEQYF.

This clonotype was found many times. The chain carries TRBV5-1 and TRBJ1-2; no firm D call. With 0 bases removed from V and 0 bases from J, the gap between germline ends came to 9 bases. CDR1 and CDR2 from the germline V gene are SGHRS and YFSETQ. The CDR3 consists of 15 residues. CDR3 protein: CASSLGTDSNYGYTF. The DNA for the CDR3 is TGCGCCAGCAGCTTGGGGACTGATTCTAACTATGGCTACACCTTC.

The V call is TRBV6-1, the J call TRBJ1-5; D gene ambiguous. Trimming removed 4 bases from V and 2 bases from J, with 9 bases in between. The length of the CDR3 is 14 residues. Per the germline V gene, CDR1 is MNHNS and CDR2 is SASEGT. This CDR3 reads CASSASARNQPQHF. CDR3 sequence (DNA): TGTGCCAGCAGTGCCTCAGCTCGCAATCAGCCCCAGCATTTT.

This clonotype was detected a few times. The genes are TRBV29-1 and TRBJ2-5; perhaps TRBD1 as D (6 bases). V gave up 3 bases and J gave up 5 bases, with 16 bases separating them. The V gene's germline CDR1 is SQVTM and CDR2 ANQGSEA. The CDR3 consists of 14 residues. The CDR3 region is CSVDAGAARETQYF. CDR3 in DNA: TGCAGCGTTGACGCAGGGGCGGCTCGGGAGACCCAGTACTTC.

A few counts support this clonotype. The chain couples TRBV7-9 to TRBJ2-1, with 14 bases matching TRBD2. This CDR3 spans 15 amino acids. CDR1 is SEHNR and CDR2 is FQNEAQ in the germline V gene (reference sequence). The J segment lost 9 bases and the V segment lost 5 bases, leaving 6 bases of the junction unmatched. The CDR3 protein is CASSQTSGGAGEQFF. The CDR3 DNA reads TGTGCCAGCAGCCAGACTAGCGGGGGGGCCGGTGAGCAGTTCTTC.

This clonotype was seen a few times. The J gene is TRBJ2-1, the V gene TRBV20-1; TRBD2 matches 12 bases. Germline V gene lookup returns CDR1 DFQATT and CDR2 SNEGSKA (reference sequence). With V trimmed by 4 bases and J by 3 bases, 13 bases remained unmatched. The length of the CDR3 is 18 residues. The CDR3 region has the DNA TGCAGTGCTACTCCGCGCCTAGCGGGAGGGAGGGGCTACAATGAGCAGTTCTTC. Its protein is CSATPRLAGGRGYNEQFF.

This clonotype was found a few times. The J gene is TRBJ1-2, the V gene TRBV6-2 or TRBV6-3; D perhaps matches TRBD1 (5 bases). CDR1 is MNHEY, CDR2 SVGEGT, per germline. CDR3 length equals 8 residues. This CDR3 is CAPSGDTF. The DNA of the CDR3 is TGTGCACCTTCGGGGGACACCTTC.

The chain carries TRBV27 and TRBJ1-4; D not certain. The CDR3 consists of 13 residues. V lost 5 bases to trimming and J lost 8 bases, with 12 bases between them. CDR1 is MNHEY and CDR2 is SMNVEV in the germline V gene (reference sequence). The DNA for the CDR3 is TGTGCCAGCAGTCGGGCCCAGCGGGAAAAACTGTTTTTT. Amino acids: CASSRAQREKLFF.

This clonotype was detected only a few times. The chain has TRBV29-1 and TRBJ2-1; D remains ambiguous. V lost 1 base to trimming and J lost 6 bases, with 10 bases between them. The germline V gene has CDR1 SQVTM and CDR2 ANQGSEA. The CDR3 runs to 13 residues. CDR3 nucleotide sequence: TGCAGCGTTGAAGGATCTACAGTCAATGAGCAGTTCTTC. Protein sequence: CSVEGSTVNEQFF.